The present T cell receptor beta chain was sequenced within a study of a mutant IDH1 vaccine in newly diagnosed glioma. Looking at the study overall: Vaccination was launched 4-6 weeks after radiotherapy alone, or with temozolomide cycles.

This clone came up once. Its antigen is not known. Time point given: week 35, safety follow-up. A 20-mer mutant IDH1 peptide at 300 ug was injected subcutaneously with topical imiquimod. New WHO grade 3 or 4 astrocytomas that were IDH1-mutant and ATRX-lost occurred in the donors. Clones were sequenced by immunoSEQ multiplex PCR, and TCRdb holds only the in-frame ones, with some missing. The sample has 35,000 to 50,000 clones; around 94% are singletons. Sequences were derived from PBMCs, sampled from a glioma patient whose treatment included an IDH1 peptide vaccine. The sequence derives from a man in his forties or fifties with glioma.

The chain's CDR3 is CASLAGTGGNNEQFF. The CDR3 nucleotides are TGTGCCAGTTTAGCCGGGACAGGGGGTAACAATGAGCAGTTCTTC. V usage is TRBV19 and J usage is TRBJ2-1; 11 bases line up with TRBD1. The V segment lost 8 bases and the J segment 5 bases; nucleotides outside the gene matches: 8. Per the germline V gene, CDR1 is LNHDA and CDR2 is SQIVND (reference sequence). The length of the CDR3 is 15 residues.